This T cell receptor beta chain was documented in a study of T cells in severe cutaneous drug reactions. The donors had carbamazepine-induced Stevens-Johnson syndrome or toxic epidermal necrolysis. The CDR3 is 13 amino acids. Germline V gives CDR1 DFQATT, CDR2 SNEGSKA (reference sequence). Bulk and single-cell libraries used iRepertoire multiplex PCR with TCR subtype-specific primers. TCRdb re-called the multiplex PCR reads, yielding one record per CDR3 amino acid sequence without DNA. The listing records 20,000 to 25,000 distinct CDR3 sequences. The sequenced sample was PBMCs. The chain uses TRBV20-1 and TRBJ2-1; TCRdb's assignment of TRBD2 cannot be checked, as there is no DNA. The receptor comes from a human donor with toxic epidermal necrolysis, a severe cutaneous drug reaction. The CDR3 protein is CSARGAGVVEQFF.